This T cell receptor (beta chain) was found in a study of human T cells and chemical hapten exposure (dated by TCRdb to the early 2020s). General notes on the study: For sensitization, 2% DPC in acetone was applied to a roughly 2 cm by roughly 2 cm area of upper inner arm skin. Weekly therapeutic DPC doses were additionally applied to the scalp of patients throughout the approximately 23-week study period. Patch testing was performed on the upper back with Finn chambers containing 0.01% DPC, and the patch tests were scored after 6 days according to International Contact Dermatitis Research Group standards. The libraries were sequenced as a pool, and the TCR yield per sample differed mostly because of small variations in library volumes within the pool. The mostly female patient cohort included alopecia areata with under or over 50% scalp involvement, alopecia totalis and alopecia universalis. In alopecia patients, the study followed how the peripheral blood TCR repertoire changed in vivo over primary and secondary sensitization to diphenylcyclopropenone (DPC), a hapten. Roughly 30 alopecia patients provided blood for TCR sequencing at one to four time points (pre-sensitization, 2, 6 and 24 weeks). Blood was sampled from patients pre-sensitization (week 0) and at 2, 6 and about 24 weeks after DPC sensitization. What the research found in general, with its limitations: No change with DPC sensitization was found in the number of TCRs above 1 in 1000 frequency, and no evidence of global repertoire structure alterations was found. A positive correlation was found between the number of PT1 expanded TCRs and patch test score, with significance reached at thresholds 8, 16 and 32 but not 4. After repeated subsampling, changes were observed in the strength of the expansion versus patch-test correlation and in the threshold at which the correlation became significant. All patients had alopecia, a presumed autoimmune disease, so their immune response might differ from that of healthy individuals. Expanded TCRs formed significantly more large CDR3 similarity clusters than pre-sensitization or healthy control sets, consistent with antigen-driven responses.

As concerns this clonotype: Its antigen is not yet known. Within one base of it there is no much larger clone, and no base qualities were kept.

The sample's time point label, in plain terms: pre-sensitization, week 0. The sample's treatment or condition label, decoded: therapeutic diphenylcyclopropenone sensitization with weekly scalp DPC. At each patch-test visit, blood was drawn before the patch test was applied. To be eligible, patients had to be aged 18 to 70, diagnosed with alopecia and judged suitable for DPC therapy, while pregnant patients were excluded. Total RNA was isolated from unfractionated whole blood collected in Tempus Blood RNA tubes. Library preparation employed RACE. This sample was sequenced with a NextSeq 500. Library preparation attached unique molecular identifiers to individual cDNA molecules for quantitative, reproducible TCR counting. Both TCR alpha and TCR beta chains were sequenced from each blood RNA sample. The original methods were these. A median of about 87,000 TCRs per sample was observed, with a range of roughly 23,224 to 750,000. The Decombinator software suite was used to annotate the V, J and CDR3 of the TCR reads. To make PS versus PT1 abundance plots, every sample was subsampled to the same number of TCRs (28,000). Expanded TCRs were defined as absent before sensitization and observed at least eight times at the 2-week time point. TCRdb passed the public sequencing reads through fastp at Q25 and MiXCR, retaining productive beta sequences. Entries are consolidated by CDR3 protein sequence, retaining the most common genes and DNA. What appears here as the V and J calls and clone size reflects TCRdb's work, not the paper's. The sample table contains 85,000 to 100,000 distinct CDR3 sequences; only one count was recorded for 10% to 13% of them. Approximately 3.1% of the sample is in the top ten clones.

V drops 1 base and J drops 1 base, leaving 8 bases in between. The CDR3 starts with the cysteine, ends with the phenylalanine, and has 15 residues. Here the CDR3 DNA is all that survives: 45 bases in frame from base 1. The germline V gene (reference sequence) specifies LNHNV as CDR1 and YYDKDF as CDR2. The receptor was derived from an older woman with alopecia areata. Some clones in this sample may be carry-over from other donors' samples. The sequenced sample was whole blood, obtained in connection with sensitization to the hapten diphenylcyclopropenone (DPC). The sequence is built from TRBV15 and TRBJ1-5, with the D gene call left open. The CDR3 reads CATSRGRTSNQPQHF. DNA sequence: TGTGCCACCAGCAGAGGAAGGACGAGCAATCAGCCCCAGCATTTT.